These 25 T cell receptor beta chains share one sample of origin, sequenced in a study of blood T cell repertoires in COVID-19. Assay used: immunoSEQ multiplex PCR; TCRdb lists only in-frame clones, some missing. The data contain about 77,000 clones, 80% of them seen just once; the ten biggest clones take up around 5.2%. Material for sequencing was peripheral blood. Every receptor here comes from a woman in her 70s with acute or convalescent COVID-19.

As concerns this clone: The same CDR3 is also encoded by other DNA sequences in this sample. The CDR3: CATSRDPGGESPLHF. The CDR3 nucleotides read TGTGCCACCAGCAGAGATCCTGGGGGGGAATCACCCCTCCACTTT. The chain employs TRBV15 and TRBJ1-6, with D perhaps TRBD1 (5 bases). Germline V CDR1 and CDR2: LNHNV, YYDKDF (reference sequence). Trimming pared 0 bases from V and 10 bases from J, leaving 13 bases between. The CDR3 sequence is 15 residues long.

The rearrangement links TRBV3-1 (or the pseudogene TRBV3-2) to TRBJ1-3; D perhaps matches TRBD1 (5 bases). The germline gives CDR1 LGHDT, CDR2 YNNKEL (reference sequence). The CDR3 runs 16 residues. V dropped 1 base and J dropped 1 base, with 11 bases sitting between them. The CDR3 DNA sequence: TGTGCCAGCAGCCAAGTGCCAGGGCGGTCTGGAAACACCATATATTTT. As protein: CASSQVPGRSGNTIYF.

The chain uses TRBV11-2 and TRBJ1-2; 9 bases align to TRBD1. Germline V gene data show CDR1 as SGHAT and CDR2 as FQNNGV. The V gene end was trimmed by 5 bases and the J gene end by 8 bases; junction bases not matched to a gene: 6. This CDR3 contains 13 residues. CDR3 sequence (DNA): TGTGCCAGCAGCCCGTACAGGGGGCTGGGCTACACCTTC. Encoded protein: CASSPYRGLGYTF.

V and J are TRBV27 and TRBJ2-1, with D possibly being TRBD1 (5 bases). V lost 7 bases and J 0 bases, leaving 13 bases between the germline ends. This CDR3 is 15 amino acids long. Germline lookup yields CDR1 MNHEY and CDR2 SMNVEV (reference sequence). CDR3 in amino acids: CASKLTVSSYNEQFF. The CDR3 region has the DNA TGTGCCAGCAAACTGACAGTGAGCTCCTACAATGAGCAGTTCTTC.

This chain joins TRBV9 and TRBJ2-2; D is undetermined. The CDR3 has 15 amino acids. Trimming pared 4 bases from V and 2 bases from J, leaving 12 bases between. In germline, CDR1 is SGDLS, CDR2 YYNGEE. This CDR3 is CASSPRLLNTGELFF. The CDR3, as DNA: TGTGCCAGCAGCCCCAGGCTTCTTAACACCGGGGAGCTGTTTTTT.

The chain links TRBV5-1 to TRBJ2-3; D is perhaps TRBD1 (6 bases). Germline V gene data show CDR1 as SGHRS and CDR2 as YFSETQ. Trimming took off 9 bases at V and 3 bases at J, with 17 bases between the two ends. There are 14 residues in the CDR3. CDR3 sequence reads: CATQTGHLTDTQYF. The CDR3 DNA sequence: TGCGCCACCCAAACGGGACACCTAACAGATACGCAGTATTTT.

The chain combines TRBV13 with TRBJ2-7, with a tentative D call TRBD1 (6 bases). Germline CDR1 and CDR2: PRHDT and FYEKMQ (reference sequence). Deletions cut 5 bases from V and 7 bases from J, with 12 bases between. The CDR3 length is 12 residues. The CDR3 loop reads CASSRQETEQYF. The DNA for the CDR3 is TGTGCCAGCAGCCGACAGGAAACGGAGCAGTACTTC.

This clone has more than one count but fewer than ten. This rearrangement joins TRBV19 to TRBJ2-7; D is perhaps TRBD2 (5 bases). Germline V gives CDR1 LNHDA, CDR2 SQIVND (reference sequence). The CDR3 contains 15 residues. V lost 3 bases, J lost 3 bases, and 15 bases lay in between. The CDR3 protein is CASSIYLGVNYEQYF. CDR3 DNA sequence: TGTGCCAGTAGTATCTACCTCGGGGTTAACTACGAGCAGTACTTC.

The CDR3 sequence: CASSEVGRSSYEQYF. The CDR3 DNA reads as TGTGCCAGCAGTGAAGTGGGGAGGAGCTCCTACGAGCAGTACTTC. The rearrangement uses TRBV2 and TRBJ2-7, with D possibly being TRBD2 (6 bases). The germline gives CDR1 SNHLY, CDR2 FYNNEI. The V end was cut by 1 base, the J end by 0 bases, with 10 bases between. This CDR3 spans 15 amino acids.

The chain employs TRBV7-6 and TRBJ2-3; 10 nucleotides align to TRBD1. This CDR3 spans 17 amino acids. The V segment lost 1 base and the J segment 5 bases; nucleotides outside the gene matches: 9. From germline, CDR1 is SGHVS and CDR2 FNYEAQ. The CDR3 reads CASSLVSRQGAGDTQYF. For the CDR3, the DNA is TGTGCCAGCAGCTTAGTATCACGACAGGGGGCAGGAGATACGCAGTATTTT. Complete variable domain (other parts from reference TRBV7-6 and TRBJ2-3): GAGVSQSPRYKVTKRGQDVALRCDPISGHVSLYWYRQALGQGPEFLTYFNYEAQQDKSGLPNDRFSAERPEGSISTLTIQRTEQRDSAMYRCASSLVSRQGAGDTQYFGPGTRLTVL.

This chain connects TRBV7-9 to TRBJ1-2, with 8 bases fitting TRBD1. The junction had 7 bases not matched to a gene; V was cut back by 0 bases and J by 4 bases. The CDR3 sequence is 16 residues long. Germline V gene data show CDR1 as SEHNR and CDR2 as FQNEAQ (reference sequence). The CDR3 spells CASSLAAGQGPYGYTF. Written as DNA, the CDR3 is TGTGCCAGCAGCTTAGCTGCTGGACAGGGCCCCTATGGCTACACCTTC.

The chain joins TRBV6-2 or TRBV6-3 to TRBJ1-5; tentative D call: TRBD1 (5 bases). Trimming left V 5 bases short and J 3 bases short, with 14 bases between. The CDR3 has 15 residues. The germline gives CDR1 MNHEY, CDR2 SVGEGT. The CDR3 region is CASSTPDSLNQPQHF. In DNA form, the CDR3 reads TGTGCCAGCAGTACCCCAGACAGCCTCAATCAGCCCCAGCATTTT.

This chain uses TRBV7-9 with TRBJ2-7; possible D gene TRBD2, 6 bases. The germline V and J ends were trimmed by 5 bases and 5 bases, with 10 bases remaining between them. Germline lookup yields CDR1 SEHNR and CDR2 FQNEAQ (reference sequence). This CDR3 spans 12 amino acids. The CDR3 spells CASSQAGNEQYF. The CDR3 nucleotides read TGTGCCAGCAGCCAGGCGGGGAACGAGCAGTACTTC.

This clone was seen once. The V gene is TRBV5-1, the J gene TRBJ2-2; 7 bases agree with TRBD2. Germline CDR1 reads SGHRS; CDR2 reads YFSETQ. V lost 5 bases and J lost 1; bases outside the gene matches: 2. This CDR3 comprises 14 residues. The CDR3 DNA sequence: TGCGCCAGCAGGAGCGGGGAGAACACCGGGGAGCTGTTTTTT. This sequence encodes CASRSGENTGELFF.

The V gene is TRBV9, the J gene TRBJ1-6, with D tentatively TRBD1 (6 bases). Trimming removed 3 bases at V and 4 bases at J, with 11 bases between. CDR3 length equals 15 residues. The germline gives CDR1 SGDLS, CDR2 YYNGEE. CDR3 DNA: TGTGCCAGCAGCGCCTCGGACAGATATAATTCACCCCTCCACTTT. Translating gives CASSASDRYNSPLHF.

V usage is TRBV9 and J usage is TRBJ1-2; 9 bases are shared with TRBD1. This CDR3 contains 16 residues. Trimming took 3 bases from V and 8 from J; bases not matched to a gene: 14. CDR1 is SGDLS and CDR2 is YYNGEE in the germline V gene. CDR3 residues: CASSAESQGASIGYTF. The CDR3 DNA reads as TGTGCCAGCAGCGCCGAATCACAGGGGGCATCTATCGGCTACACCTTC. The full variable domain, rest sourced from reference TRBV9 and TRBJ1-2, is DSGVTQTPKHLITATGQRVTLRCSPRSGDLSVYWYQQSLDQGLQFLIQYYNGEERAKGNILERFSAQQFPDLHSELNLSSLELGDSALYFCASSAESQGASIGYTFGSGTRLTVV.

This chain connects TRBV4-3 to TRBJ1-1, with D uncertain. CDR3 length equals 13 residues. The V gene lost 3 bases and the J gene lost 5 bases, with 10 bases spanning the gap. Germline CDR1 is LGHNA and CDR2 is YSLEER. The CDR3 protein is CASSHGVGTEAFF. The CDR3 DNA is TGCGCCAGCAGCCACGGGGTAGGGACTGAAGCTTTCTTT.

The chain links TRBV6-1 to TRBJ2-3; 7 nucleotides align to TRBD2. The CDR3 is made up of 15 amino acids. The ends lost 3 bases at V and 6 bases at J; junction bases unmatched: 9. Germline V gene lookup returns CDR1 MNHNS and CDR2 SASEGT. The CDR3 bases are TGTGCCAGCAGTGAGGCGCGGGGGTCCTGGGATACGCAGTATTTT. This sequence encodes CASSEARGSWDTQYF.

This clone occurred a few times. V gene TRBV5-6 combines with J gene TRBJ1-4; D is unresolved. Germline CDR1 is SGHDT and CDR2 is YYEEEE. The V and J ends lost 3 bases and 6 bases respectively, with 15 bases between them. This CDR3 has 15 residues. For the CDR3, the DNA is TGTGCCAGCAGCTACGGACGGCGGCGGGATGAAAAACTGTTTTTT. Amino acids: CASSYGRRRDEKLFF.

The chain joins TRBV4-3 to TRBJ1-3, with unresolved D. CDR1 LGHNA and CDR2 YSLEER come from the germline V gene. Trimming cost V 2 bases and J 3 bases, with 17 bases left between them. CDR3 length: 17 residues. As DNA, the CDR3 is TGCGCCAGCAGCCAAAAATGGGGAGGGTCTGGTGGAAACACCATATATTTT. Its translation: CASSQKWGGSGGNTIYF.

This chain links TRBV27 with TRBJ1-3; perhaps TRBD1 as D (6 bases). Germline lookup yields CDR1 MNHEY and CDR2 SMNVEV (reference sequence). Between the trimmed V and J ends, which lost 5 bases and 8 bases, there was a span of 13 bases. The CDR3 extends over 13 amino acids. The chain's CDR3 is CASSDREGDTIYF. In nucleotides, the CDR3 is TGTGCCAGCAGTGACCGAGAGGGGGACACCATATATTTT.

This chain links TRBV4-2 with TRBJ1-3; D might be TRBD1 (5 bases). CDR1 is LGHNA, CDR2 YNFKEQ, per germline. The CDR3 runs to 16 residues. Trimming took off 0 bases at V and 1 base at J, with 10 bases between the two ends. The CDR3 sequence is CASSQDWGGSGNTIYF. DNA for the CDR3: TGTGCCAGCAGCCAAGATTGGGGGGGATCTGGAAACACCATATATTTT.

The V call is TRBV6-2 or TRBV6-3, the J call TRBJ1-5; D may be TRBD1 (6 bases). The V end was cut by 2 bases, the J end by 6 bases, with 14 bases between. The CDR3 is 15 residues long. Germline V gene sequence: CDR1 MNHEY, CDR2 SVGEGT. The CDR3, as DNA: TGTGCCAGCAGTTACGTACAGGGATCAAGTCAGCCCCAGCATTTT. This translates into CASSYVQGSSQPQHF.

The chain combines TRBV19 with TRBJ2-2; a possible D gene is TRBD2 (5 bases). The V end was cut by 0 bases, the J end by 4 bases, with 15 bases between. The CDR3 runs 17 residues. Germline V gene lookup returns CDR1 LNHDA and CDR2 SQIVND (reference sequence). CDR3 bases: TGTGCCAGTAGTATAGATTCAGGCGGGTACCCCACCGGGGAGCTGTTTTTT. Translated, it gives CASSIDSGGYPTGELFF.

This clone has more than one count but fewer than ten. The chain links TRBV6-2 or TRBV6-3 to TRBJ2-5; 7 nucleotides agree with TRBD2. The ends lost 0 bases at V and 5 bases at J; junction bases unmatched: 6. From germline, CDR1 is MNHEY and CDR2 SVGEGT. This CDR3 region has 15 residues. Here the CDR3 DNA reads TGTGCCAGCAGTTACTCCGGACTAGGTTTTGAGACCCAGTACTTC. This encodes CASSYSGLGFETQYF.